This entry concerns a single T cell receptor beta chain. Its antigen remains unknown. This CDR3 comprises 16 residues. The V gene lost 3 bases and the J gene lost 0 bases, with 13 bases spanning the gap. Germline lookup yields CDR1 LNHNV and CDR2 YYDKDF (reference sequence). This sample was taken from a study of OX40 agonist ivuxolimab in advanced cancers. Whole-study context: The study reported partial responses in three patients: one hepatocellular carcinoma, two cutaneous melanoma.

No patient had autoimmune disease or received systemic immunosuppression. Overall study results and limits: Some patients who did not respond also had low normalized T-cell clonal expansion. Mean expanded clone counts were higher in CD8+ than CD4+ T cells.

TCRdb's copy holds only in-frame clones and misses some; the assay was immunoSEQ multiplex PCR. The table records about 49,000 clones, about 80% of them present only once. The sample in question was CD4+ or CD8+ T cells sorted from blood, obtained in a trial of the OX40 agonist ivuxolimab. V gene TRBV15 combines with J gene TRBJ2-3; D unresolved. This sequence was found in an adult with an advanced solid tumor such as melanoma, head and neck, liver or kidney cancer. The CDR3 loop reads CATSRDYQASTDTQYF. CDR3 DNA sequence: TGTGCCACCAGCAGGGATTACCAGGCTAGCACAGATACGCAGTATTTT.